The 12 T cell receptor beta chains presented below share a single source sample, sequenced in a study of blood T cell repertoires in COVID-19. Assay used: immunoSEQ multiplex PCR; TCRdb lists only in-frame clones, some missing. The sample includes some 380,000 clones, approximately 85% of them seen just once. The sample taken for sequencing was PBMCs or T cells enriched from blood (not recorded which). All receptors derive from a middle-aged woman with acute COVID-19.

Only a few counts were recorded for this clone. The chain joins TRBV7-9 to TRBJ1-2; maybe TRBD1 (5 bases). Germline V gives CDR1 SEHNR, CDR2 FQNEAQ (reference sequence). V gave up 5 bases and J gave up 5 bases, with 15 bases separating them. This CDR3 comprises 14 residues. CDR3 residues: CASSPHDSTYGYTF. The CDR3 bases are TGTGCCAGCAGCCCCCATGACAGTACATATGGCTACACCTTC. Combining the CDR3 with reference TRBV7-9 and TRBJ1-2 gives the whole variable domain DTGVSQNPRHKITKRGQNVTFRCDPISEHNRLYWYRQTLGQGPEFLTYFQNEAQLEKSRLLSDRFSAERPKGSFSTLEIQRTEQGDSAMYLCASSPHDSTYGYTFGSGTRLTVV.

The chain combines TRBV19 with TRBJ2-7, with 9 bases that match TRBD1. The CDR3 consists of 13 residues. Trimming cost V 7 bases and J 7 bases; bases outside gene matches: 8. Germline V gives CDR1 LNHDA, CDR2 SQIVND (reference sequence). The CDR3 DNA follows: TGTGCCAGTAACTGGACAGGGGAAGCGGAGCAGTACTTC. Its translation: CASNWTGEAEQYF.

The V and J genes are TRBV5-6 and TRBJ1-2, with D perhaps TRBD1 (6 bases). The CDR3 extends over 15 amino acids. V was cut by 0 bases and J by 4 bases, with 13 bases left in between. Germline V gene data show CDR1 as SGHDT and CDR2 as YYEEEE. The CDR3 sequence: CASSLGPGEGYGYTF. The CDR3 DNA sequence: TGTGCCAGCAGCTTGGGTCCAGGGGAGGGCTATGGCTACACCTTC.

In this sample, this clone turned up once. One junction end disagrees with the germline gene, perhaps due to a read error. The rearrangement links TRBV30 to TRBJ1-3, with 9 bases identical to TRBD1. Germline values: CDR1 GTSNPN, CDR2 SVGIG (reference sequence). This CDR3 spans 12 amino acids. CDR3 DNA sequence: TGTGCCTGGAGTTTCGACAGGGGGAAACGACATTTT. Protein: CAWSFDRGKRHF.

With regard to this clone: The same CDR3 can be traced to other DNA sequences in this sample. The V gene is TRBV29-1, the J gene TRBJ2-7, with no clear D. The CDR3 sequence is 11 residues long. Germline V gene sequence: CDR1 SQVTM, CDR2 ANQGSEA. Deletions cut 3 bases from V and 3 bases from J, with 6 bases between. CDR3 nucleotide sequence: TGCAGCGTTGAGGAGAGCTACGAGCAGTACTTC. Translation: CSVEESYEQYF.

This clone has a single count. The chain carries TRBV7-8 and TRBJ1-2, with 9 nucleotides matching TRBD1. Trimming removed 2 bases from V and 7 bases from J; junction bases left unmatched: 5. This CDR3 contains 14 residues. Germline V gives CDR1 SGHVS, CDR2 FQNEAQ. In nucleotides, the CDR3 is TGTGCCAGCAGCTTACGGGACAGGGAGCCTGGCTACACCTTC. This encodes CASSLRDREPGYTF.

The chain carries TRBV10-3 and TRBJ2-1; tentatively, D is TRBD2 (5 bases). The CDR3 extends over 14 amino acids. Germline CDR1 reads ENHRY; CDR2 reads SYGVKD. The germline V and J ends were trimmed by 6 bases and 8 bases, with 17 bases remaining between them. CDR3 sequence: CAIRGITGTDEQFF. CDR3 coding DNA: TGTGCCATCAGAGGGATAACGGGAACAGATGAGCAGTTCTTC.

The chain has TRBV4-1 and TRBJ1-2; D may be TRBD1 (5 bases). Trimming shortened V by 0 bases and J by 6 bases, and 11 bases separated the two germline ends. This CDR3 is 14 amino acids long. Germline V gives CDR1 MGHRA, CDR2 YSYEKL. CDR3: CASSQERGEHGYTF. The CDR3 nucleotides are TGCGCCAGCAGCCAAGAGCGGGGGGAGCATGGCTACACCTTC.

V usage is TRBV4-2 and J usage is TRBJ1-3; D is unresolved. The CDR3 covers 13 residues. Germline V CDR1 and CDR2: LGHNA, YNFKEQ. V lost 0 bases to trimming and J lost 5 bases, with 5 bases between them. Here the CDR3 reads CASSQDARNTIYF. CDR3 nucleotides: TGTGCCAGCAGCCAAGATGCTAGAAACACCATATATTTT.

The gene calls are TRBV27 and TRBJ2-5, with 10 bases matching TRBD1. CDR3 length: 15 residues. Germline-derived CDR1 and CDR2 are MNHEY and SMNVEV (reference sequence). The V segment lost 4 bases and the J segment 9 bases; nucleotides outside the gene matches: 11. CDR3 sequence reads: CASSSGTGVRWAQYF. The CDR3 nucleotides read TGTGCCAGCAGTTCCGGGACAGGGGTCAGGTGGGCCCAGTACTTC.

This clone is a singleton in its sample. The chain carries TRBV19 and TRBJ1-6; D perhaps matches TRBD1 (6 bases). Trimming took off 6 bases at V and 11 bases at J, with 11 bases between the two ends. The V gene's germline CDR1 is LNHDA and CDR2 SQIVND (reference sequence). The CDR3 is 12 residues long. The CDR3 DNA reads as TGTGCCAGTAGAACCAGGGGAACACCCCTCCACTTT. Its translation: CASRTRGTPLHF. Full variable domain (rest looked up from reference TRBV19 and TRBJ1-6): DGGITQSPKYLFRKEGQNVTLSCEQNLNHDAMYWYRQDPGQGLRLIYYSQIVNDFQKGDIAEGYSVSREKKESFPLTVTSAQKNPTAFYLCASRTRGTPLHFGNGTRLTVT.

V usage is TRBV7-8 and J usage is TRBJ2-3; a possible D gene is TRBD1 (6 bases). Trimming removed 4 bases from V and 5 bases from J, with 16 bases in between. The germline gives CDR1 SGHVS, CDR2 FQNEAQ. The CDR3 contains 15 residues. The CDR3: CASSSGQEKRDTQYF. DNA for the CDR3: TGTGCCAGCAGCTCGGGACAAGAGAAAAGAGATACGCAGTATTTT.